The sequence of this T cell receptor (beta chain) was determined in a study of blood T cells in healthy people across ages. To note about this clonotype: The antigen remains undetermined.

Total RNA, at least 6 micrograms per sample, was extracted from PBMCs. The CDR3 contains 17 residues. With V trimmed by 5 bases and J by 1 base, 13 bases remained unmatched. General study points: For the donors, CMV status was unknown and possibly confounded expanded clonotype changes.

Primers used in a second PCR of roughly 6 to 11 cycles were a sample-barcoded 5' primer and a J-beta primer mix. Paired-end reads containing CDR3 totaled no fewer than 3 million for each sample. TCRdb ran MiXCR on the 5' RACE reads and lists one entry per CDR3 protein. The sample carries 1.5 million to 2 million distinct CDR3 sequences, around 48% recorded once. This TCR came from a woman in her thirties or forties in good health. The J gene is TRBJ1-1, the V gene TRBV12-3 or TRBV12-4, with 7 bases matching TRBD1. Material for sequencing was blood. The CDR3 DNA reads TGTGCCAGCAGTCCCCCGACAGGGATTCTCGCGAACACTGAAGCTTTCTTT. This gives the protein CASSPPTGILANTEAFF.